The rows below give T cell receptor beta chains drawn from one sample of a study of shared clonotypes between healthy human individuals. Measured with immunoSEQ multiplex PCR; TCRdb has only the in-frame clones, and not every one. The sample yields roughly 2.6 million clones, 90% to 95% seen once. Specimen: naive CD4+ T cells sorted from blood. Every receptor here comes from a man between 18 and 29 years old in good health. Both conserved end residues are part of each CDR3. The order of the fields is J gene, D gene, clone size, V gene, CDR3 DNA, CDR3 protein. A D gene is named only where the DNA matches it firmly. The size field is filled for only some rows; it gives once, few, many or a size class.

J: TRBJ2-7
D: NA
size: NA
V: TRBV5-4
DNA: TGTGCCAGCAGCTGGGGGAGCTACGAGCAGTACTTC
CDR3: CASSWGSYEQYF

J: TRBJ1-2
D: NA
size: NA
V: TRBV4-1
DNA: TGCGCCAGCAGCCAAGATGGGGCAGGGCTGAACGGCTACACCTTC
CDR3: CASSQDGAGLNGYTF

J: TRBJ1-1
D: NA
size: NA
V: TRBV4-1
DNA: TGCGCCAGCAAGGAGGGGTCCATTAACACTGAAGCTTTCTTT
CDR3: CASKEGSINTEAFF

J: TRBJ2-7
D: TRBD2
size: NA
V: TRBV7-2
DNA: TGTGCCAGCAGCCCAGGACTAGCGGGCGCTTTCTCCTACGAGCAGTACTTC
CDR3: CASSPGLAGAFSYEQYF

J: TRBJ1-5
D: NA
size: NA
V: TRBV19
DNA: TGTGCCAGTGAAGGGGACCGTCTTAGCAATCAGCCCCAGCATTTT
CDR3: CASEGDRLSNQPQHF

J: TRBJ2-6
D: NA
size: NA
V: TRBV7-2
DNA: TGTGCCAGCAGCTTAGACGGAAGTCCTTTCTCTGGGGCCAACGTCCTGACTTTC
CDR3: CASSLDGSPFSGANVLTF

J: TRBJ1-1
D: NA
size: NA
V: TRBV25-1
DNA: TGTGCCAGCAGTGACCTGACAGTTGGGGGCACTGAAGCTTTCTTT
CDR3: CASSDLTVGGTEAFF

J: TRBJ1-4
D: NA
size: once
V: TRBV5-1
DNA: TGCGCCAGCAGCCCCGGACCAAATGAAAAACTGTTTTTT
CDR3: CASSPGPNEKLFF

J: TRBJ2-2
D: TRBD1
size: NA
V: TRBV9
DNA: TGTGCCAGCAGCGTAGGGGACAGGGACCACGGGGAGCTGTTTTTT
CDR3: CASSVGDRDHGELFF

J: TRBJ1-1
D: NA
size: NA
V: TRBV11-2
DNA: TGTGCCAGCAGCCAGTGGGTTGGGAATCTGAACACTGAAGCTTTCTTT
CDR3: CASSQWVGNLNTEAFF

J: TRBJ2-1
D: NA
size: NA
V: TRBV7-2
DNA: TGTGCCAGCAGGGATCGGACGTCTTACAATGAGCAGTTCTTC
CDR3: CASRDRTSYNEQFF

J: TRBJ2-7
D: NA
size: NA
V: TRBV6-5
DNA: TGTGCCAGCAGTCCCGGTGGTTGGGGGTTCGAGCAGTACTTC
CDR3: CASSPGGWGFEQYF